The 8 T cell receptor beta chains below were found in one sample sequenced in a study of monozygotic twins with inflammatory bowel disease. Reanalyzing the 5' RACE reads, TCRdb keeps one entry per CDR3 protein, without DNA. The table counts about 420,000 distinct CDR3 sequences; 2% to 3% lies in the top ten. Sequencing was performed on blood. The origin of the receptors is a human donor with ulcerative colitis or Crohn's disease, or a healthy co-twin of an affected twin (not recorded which).

The rearrangement joins TRBV4-3 to TRBJ2-7; the D call from TCRdb, TRBD1, cannot be confirmed without DNA. Germline loops: CDR1 LGHNA, CDR2 YSLEER. The length of the CDR3 is 15 residues. CDR3 sequence: CASSQDMGLGYEQYF.

This chain links TRBV2 with TRBJ2-3; TCRdb's D gene call, TRBD2, goes unchecked for lack of DNA. Per germline, CDR1 SNHLY and CDR2 FYNNEI. The CDR3 is made up of 13 amino acids. CDR3 loop: CASKGPPQGPQYF.

The chain is built from TRBV5-1 and TRBJ1-2; TCRdb reports TRBD1, a call that lacks DNA to check it against. Per the germline V gene, CDR1 is SGHRS and CDR2 is YFSETQ. The CDR3 runs to 13 residues. The CDR3 protein is CASSLLSNYGYTF.

This chain links TRBV7-3 with TRBJ2-5; TCRdb returns TRBD1, unconfirmable since there is no DNA. The CDR3 totals 14 residues. CDR1 SGHTA and CDR2 FQGTGA come from the germline V gene. The CDR3: CASSPIGGSETQYF.

V and J are TRBV5-1 and TRBJ2-5; TCRdb names TRBD2, which stays unverified in the absence of DNA. Germline values: CDR1 SGHRS, CDR2 YFSETQ. CDR3 length: 20 residues. CDR3: CASSLVDSTSGRALQKTQYF.

The chain uses TRBV3-1 and TRBJ2-2; TCRdb's D gene call, TRBD2, goes unchecked for lack of DNA. The germline gives CDR1 LGHDT, CDR2 YNNKEL (reference sequence). The CDR3 length is 12 residues. CDR3 region: CASGDGGGELFF.

V is TRBV5-1 and J is TRBJ2-2; lacking DNA, the TRBD1 call made by TCRdb goes unchecked. The germline V gene encodes CDR1 SGHRS and CDR2 YFSETQ. This CDR3 comprises 17 residues. The CDR3 protein is CASSLTPGQGSTGELFF.

J is TRBJ1-5 and V is TRBV20-1; as DNA is missing, the TRBD1 call by TCRdb cannot be tested. The CDR3 covers 15 residues. CDR1 and CDR2 (germline): DFQATT, SNEGSKA (reference sequence). CDR3 loop: CSATLGQGAQQPQHF.